The 3 T cell receptor beta chains in this list originate from one sample, sequenced in a study of shared clonotypes between healthy human individuals (dated by TCRdb to about 2020). Preparation of the library involved the immunoSEQ multiplex PCR assay. This immuneACCESS table, as held by TCRdb, lists in-frame sequences with V and J called but not all clones. Of the missing ones, under half trace to an unresolved V gene in checked studies; the others have no known cause. This sample is represented by approximately 460,000 clones; 77% of them were singletons. The ten largest clones take up around 11% of the sample. Sequencing was done on a sample of PBMCs. The origin of the receptors is a woman in her 40s in good health. Some clones in this sample may be carry-over from other donors' samples.

The chain couples TRBV11-2 to TRBJ1-1, with D possibly TRBD1 on 6 matching bases. The ends were cut back, 5 bases at V and 0 bases at J, with 7 bases in the middle. This CDR3 contains 13 residues. Germline CDR1 reads SGHAT; CDR2 reads FQNNGV. CDR3 region: CASSRQVNTEAFF. The CDR3 nucleotides read TGTGCCAGCAGCCGACAGGTGAACACTGAAGCTTTCTTT.

The rearrangement links TRBV19 to TRBJ1-1; 10 bases map to TRBD1. This CDR3 is 14 amino acids long. Trimming took 6 bases from V and 6 from J; bases not matched to a gene: 7. Germline V gives CDR1 LNHDA, CDR2 SQIVND (reference sequence). The DNA for the CDR3 is TGTGCCAGTAGGGGACCGACAGGGGGCTCTGAAGCTTTCTTT. Its protein is CASRGPTGGSEAFF.

The chain couples TRBV5-1 to TRBJ1-1; D is possibly TRBD1 (6 bases). Germline-derived CDR1 and CDR2 are SGHRS and YFSETQ. The CDR3 loop spans 15 amino acids. V dropped 4 bases and J dropped 1 base, with 14 bases sitting between them. CDR3: CASSPILQGNTEAFF. CDR3 sequence (DNA): TGCGCCAGCAGCCCGATCCTACAGGGGAACACTGAAGCTTTCTTT.